These T cell receptor beta chains were read from a single sample in a study of vaccination and CD4 T cells after COVID-19. Using its own MiXCR run on the PCR reads, TCRdb lists one record per CDR3 protein. Seen here are 20,000 to 25,000 distinct CDR3 sequences, approximately 32% observed once, and the top ten hold about an eighth. Their antigens remain unidentified. The material sequenced was CD4+ T cells from blood, cultured in vitro, taken about 7 months after SARS-CoV-2 vaccination. The receptor source for this set is a human donor who had recovered from COVID-19. Both conserved end residues are trimmed from each CDR3. The order of the fields is CDR3 length, clone size, D gene, J gene, V gene, CDR3 protein. A D gene is named only where the DNA matches it firmly. Clone sizes are given selectively: once, few, many, or a class where the clone is expanded.

12 - - TRBJ2-3 TRBV11-1 ASSLDRATDTQY
11 - - TRBJ1-1 TRBV4-1 ASSQSDWTEAF
13 few TRBD1 TRBJ1-1 TRBV6-1 ASKRGQGARTEAF
14 - - TRBJ2-5 TRBV24-1 ATPTGEGPRQEAQY
9 - - TRBJ2-7 TRBV6-2/TRBV6-3 ASSYLYEQY
15 - TRBD2 TRBJ2-5 TRBV11-2 ASSLGLAGGLGETQY
13 medium-sized TRBD1 TRBJ1-2 TRBV10-3 AISENRQGDRGYT
12 - - TRBJ1-2 TRBV20-1 SARGDAVGYGYT
13 once - TRBJ2-5 TRBV18 ASSLDLTGQETQY
14 few TRBD1 TRBJ1-2 TRBV20-1 SAAAGTGGRLGGYT
12 - - TRBJ2-3 TRBV6-1 ASSESYRVDTQY
11 - - TRBJ1-1 TRBV7-8 ASSHRQPSEAF
15 few - TRBJ2-3 TRBV21-1 ASSKGQSGSRTDTQY
13 - - TRBJ2-7 TRBV7-8 ASSLGGQPGYEQY
11 - - TRBJ2-3 TRBV20-1 SAGSGVGYTQY
15 - TRBD2 TRBJ2-5 TRBV11-2 ASSLVHTSGGQETQY
14 few TRBD2 TRBJ2-3 TRBV6-1 ASRGLAGGSTDTQY
13 - - TRBJ2-6 TRBV2 ASSEARPGANVLT
12 many - TRBJ1-1 TRBV7-3 ASSLRGGMAEAF
12 - - TRBJ2-1 TRBV18 ASSGGRNNNEQF
12 once - TRBJ2-1 TRBV20-1 SARDSGGSNEQF
9 few - TRBJ1-3 TRBV20-1 SARDPNTIY
12 few TRBD1 TRBJ2-7 TRBV7-2 ASSGQGIVYEQY
14 - - TRBJ2-5 TRBV12-3/TRBV12-4 ASSKQGLGPSETQY
14 - - TRBJ1-1 TRBV6-1 ASQKLAGDMNTEAF
12 medium-sized - TRBJ2-3 TRBV24-1 ATSEDSSTDTQY
11 few - TRBJ2-7 TRBV7-3 ASSLDGTYEQY
17 few TRBD1 TRBJ1-6 TRBV6-4 ASSDSKKDRGNFGGPLH
11 - TRBD1 TRBJ1-2 TRBV20-1 SATGQGNYGYT
12 once TRBD2 TRBJ2-2 TRBV5-4 ASSSLAGDGELF
11 - TRBD2 TRBJ2-1 TRBV20-1 SAVTSGGDEQF
12 - TRBD1 TRBJ1-6 TRBV20-1 SATGGSWGSPLH
14 once - TRBJ1-1 TRBV4-2 ASSQDATGANTEAF
10 - - TRBJ2-3 TRBV6-5 ASSYPGTGQY
12 once - TRBJ1-2 TRBV21-1 ASSKSWGNYGYT
14 - TRBD1 TRBJ2-2 TRBV6-1 ASSLPEGASTGELF
14 - TRBD2 TRBJ2-1 TRBV20-1 SARAPGAGGYNEQF
14 - TRBD2 TRBJ2-5 TRBV6-2/TRBV6-3 ASSSRLAGVEETQY
13 few TRBD2 TRBJ2-7 TRBV20-1 SASLAGGALYEQY
11 large - TRBJ2-3 TRBV19 ASSNLVTDTQY
14 - TRBD1 TRBJ2-2 TRBV11-3 ASSLRTGGDTGELF
11 - - TRBJ1-2 TRBV9 ASSVVEGDGYT
12 - - TRBJ2-6 TRBV5-4 ASSGPGGANVLT
12 few - TRBJ2-5 TRBV6-5 ASSLDSRQETQY
12 - - TRBJ1-6 TRBV4-3 ASSQRGHDSPLH
16 - - TRBJ1-3 TRBV7-2 ASSLITDSWSWGNTIY
13 - TRBD2 TRBJ2-7 TRBV7-8 ASSQSGGIVYEQY
12 - - TRBJ2-7 TRBV6-1 ASSTDWPAYGQY